A single sample is the source of the 15 T cell receptor beta chains below, sequenced in a study of blood T cell repertoires in COVID-19. Only in-frame clones appear in the TCRdb table, and some are missing; sequencing was by immunoSEQ multiplex PCR. This table holds some 210,000 clones, around 84% found once. Sequenced material: peripheral blood. These receptors all stem from a human donor in a cohort sampled during active COVID-19.

The V and J genes are TRBV18 and TRBJ1-2; tentative D call: TRBD1 (5 bases). The CDR3 loop spans 13 amino acids. Germline loops: CDR1 KGHSH, CDR2 LQKENI. Trimming cost V 3 bases and J 8 bases, with 13 bases left between them. The CDR3 DNA reads TGTGCCAGCTCACCCGGGACTGTCGGGGGCTACACCTTC. Amino acid sequence: CASSPGTVGGYTF.

The J gene is TRBJ1-4, the V gene TRBV6-6; possible D gene TRBD1, 5 bases. Deletions cut 8 bases from V and 4 bases from J, with 14 bases between. The CDR3 runs to 14 residues. Germline V gives CDR1 MNHNY, CDR2 SVGAGI (reference sequence). CDR3 DNA sequence: TGTGCCAGCGCCTCAGGGCCTTATAATGAAAAACTGTTTTTT. This codes for CASASGPYNEKLFF.

The rearrangement uses TRBV5-1 and TRBJ2-1, with 8 bases fitting TRBD1. The CDR3 sequence is 15 residues long. Germline assignment: CDR1 SGHRS and CDR2 YFSETQ. J gave up 9 bases and V 2 bases, and 10 bases lay outside the gene matches. The CDR3 nucleotides are TGCGCCAGCAGCTTAGGACAGGGTGGGTACCCTGAGCAGTTCTTC. This encodes CASSLGQGGYPEQFF. The entire variable domain, with the rest obtained from reference TRBV5-1 and TRBJ2-1, is as follows: KAGVTQTPRYLIKTRGQQVTLSCSPISGHRSVSWYQQTPGQGLQFLFEYFSETQRNKGNFPGRFSGRQFSNSRSEMNVSTLELGDSALYLCASSLGQGGYPEQFFGPGTRLTVL.

V is TRBV6-5 and J is TRBJ1-5; 10 bases are a match to TRBD1. The CDR3 covers 15 residues. Losses at the gene ends were 5 bases for V and 2 bases for J; bases not matched to a gene: 3. The germline V gene has CDR1 MNHEY and CDR2 SVGAGI. The CDR3 sequence: CASSRGTGGNQPQHF. CDR3 DNA sequence: TGTGCCAGCAGTAGGGGGACAGGGGGCAATCAGCCCCAGCATTTT.

V and J are TRBV6-5 and TRBJ1-2; 9 nucleotides match TRBD1. CDR1 and CDR2 from the germline V gene are MNHEY and SVGAGI. The ends lost 4 bases at V and 3 bases at J; junction bases unmatched: 6. The CDR3 has 15 residues. The CDR3 region has the DNA TGTGCCAGCAGTTCGGACAGGGGCGCCTACTATGGCTACACCTTC. Translated, it gives CASSSDRGAYYGYTF.

The rearrangement links TRBV30 to TRBJ1-2; D remains ambiguous. The CDR3 sequence is 17 residues long. The ends were cut back, 0 bases at V and 0 bases at J, with 17 bases in the middle. Per germline, CDR1 GTSNPN and CDR2 SVGIG (reference sequence). CDR3 nucleotides: TGTGCCTGGAGTGTAGAGGGCCCAAAGGGAGCTAACTATGGCTACACCTTC. Protein: CAWSVEGPKGANYGYTF. Based on the CDR3 plus reference TRBV30 and TRBJ1-2, the full variable domain is SQTIHQWPATLVQPVGSPLSLECTVEGTSNPNLYWYRQAAGRGLQLLFYSVGIGQISSEVPQNLSASRPQDRQFILSSKKLLLSDSGFYLCAWSVEGPKGANYGYTFGSGTRLTVV.

The V call is TRBV11-2, the J call TRBJ2-7, with 7 nucleotides matching TRBD2. After removal of 1 base from V and 4 bases from J, the junction contained 4 bases not matched to a gene. From germline, CDR1 is SGHAT and CDR2 FQNNGV. This CDR3 is 14 amino acids long. The CDR3 reads CASSLGAGGYEQYF. As DNA, the CDR3 is TGTGCCAGCAGCTTAGGTGCCGGGGGGTACGAGCAGTACTTC.

The chain is built from TRBV29-1 and TRBJ2-1; tentative D call: TRBD1 (6 bases). V lost 5 bases and J lost 13, with 15 bases in between. The germline V gene encodes CDR1 SQVTM and CDR2 ANQGSEA. CDR3 length: 11 amino acids. Here the CDR3 reads CSVSRDMGQFF. DNA for the CDR3: TGCAGCGTTAGCCGGGACATGGGCCAGTTCTTC.

The genes are TRBV6-5 and TRBJ1-4, with 7 positions matching TRBD1. There are 14 residues in the CDR3. Germline assignment: CDR1 MNHEY and CDR2 SVGAGI. The trim removed 5 bases at V and 2 bases at J, leaving 2 bases unmatched. The CDR3 DNA sequence: TGTGCCAGCAGTCCGGACAGGACTAATGAAAAACTGTTTTTT. Translated: CASSPDRTNEKLFF.

V is TRBV6-6 and J is TRBJ2-1; tentatively, D is TRBD2 (6 bases). From germline, CDR1 is MNHNY and CDR2 SVGAGI (reference sequence). V was cut by 5 bases and J by 0 bases, with 20 bases left in between. There are 18 residues in the CDR3. CDR3 in DNA: TGTGCCAGCAGTCGCAGGGCGGGCGCGACTAGCTCCTACAATGAGCAGTTCTTC. Its protein product is CASSRRAGATSSYNEQFF.

The rearrangement uses TRBV6-6 and TRBJ2-6; weak D call: TRBD2 (5 bases). The ends were cut back, 4 bases at V and 0 bases at J, with 10 bases in the middle. This CDR3 region has 16 residues. Germline V CDR1 and CDR2: MNHNY, SVGAGI (reference sequence). The CDR3 sequence: CASSLARDSGANVLTF. CDR3 nucleotides: TGTGCCAGCAGTTTGGCACGGGACTCTGGGGCCAACGTCCTGACTTTC.

The chain has TRBV4-1 and TRBJ2-2, with 15 bases identical to TRBD2. V was clipped by 4 bases and J by 4 bases; unmatched bases: 7. The CDR3 totals 18 residues. Germline CDR1 reads MGHRA; CDR2 reads YSYEKL. The CDR3 is CASSRGLAGGPSTGELFF. The DNA of the CDR3 is TGCGCCAGCAGCCGAGGACTAGCGGGAGGGCCGAGCACCGGGGAGCTGTTTTTT.

The gene calls are TRBV9 and TRBJ2-1; no definite D call. The germline V gene encodes CDR1 SGDLS and CDR2 YYNGEE. This CDR3 region has 16 residues. The V and J ends lost 0 bases and 2 bases respectively, with 12 bases between them. CDR3 nucleotide sequence: TGTGCCAGCAGCGTAGGTTCCAGCGACGCCTACAATGAGCAGTTCTTC. As protein: CASSVGSSDAYNEQFF.

The chain has TRBV4-2 and TRBJ2-3; D is ambiguous. This CDR3 has 14 amino acids. V was cut by 5 bases and J by 2 bases, with 11 bases left in between. Germline-derived CDR1 and CDR2 are LGHNA and YNFKEQ. CDR3 DNA sequence: TGTGCCAGCAGCGTCGGTCCCCACACAGATACGCAGTATTTT. Translated, it gives CASSVGPHTDTQYF.

V is TRBV29-1 and J is TRBJ1-1, with 8 positions matching TRBD1. CDR1 SQVTM and CDR2 ANQGSEA come from the germline V gene. Trimming took 4 bases from V and 3 from J; bases not matched to a gene: 4. This CDR3 has 13 residues. The chain's CDR3 is CSVGRGLDTEAFF. Written as DNA, the CDR3 is TGCAGCGTTGGCAGGGGGCTAGACACTGAAGCTTTCTTT.